These T cell receptor beta chains were read from a single sample in a study of Ad26.COV2.S vaccination and SARS-CoV-2 variants. The method was immunoSEQ multiplex PCR; TCRdb's version includes in-frame clones alone and lacks a portion of them. Of around 400,000 clones listed, roughly 80% are singletons. This material consisted of peripheral blood, taken in a trial of Ad26.COV2.S vaccine versus placebo. These receptors were taken from a person between 18 and 59 years old who received the Ad26.COV2.S COVID-19 vaccine or a placebo. Both conserved end residues are part of each CDR3. Each record gives: CDR3 protein, CDR3 DNA, J gene, D gene, V gene, clone size. D genes are given only for firm matches. Clone size is shown for a subset of rows, as once, few, many or a class of expanded clone.

cdr3_aa: CASSLGSGYTF
cdr3_nt: TGTGCCAGCAGCTTGGGTTCTGGCTACACCTTC
j_call: TRBJ1-2
d_call: NA
v_call: TRBV5-6
clone_size: NA

cdr3_aa: CASSTGHPTDTQYF
cdr3_nt: TGTGCCAGCAGTACAGGACATCCCACAGATACGCAGTATTTT
j_call: TRBJ2-3
d_call: NA
v_call: TRBV6-6
clone_size: NA

cdr3_aa: CASRGRPTDTQYF
cdr3_nt: TGTGCCAGCAGGGGGCGGCCCACAGATACGCAGTATTTT
j_call: TRBJ2-3
d_call: NA
v_call: TRBV12-3/TRBV12-4
clone_size: NA

cdr3_aa: CASSFGPSTGANVLTF
cdr3_nt: TGTGCCAGCAGCTTCGGGCCTTCAACTGGGGCCAACGTCCTGACTTTC
j_call: TRBJ2-6
d_call: NA
v_call: TRBV5-6
clone_size: NA

cdr3_aa: CASSLAGGISYEQYF
cdr3_nt: TGCGCCAGCAGCTTGGCGGGGGGGATTTCCTACGAGCAGTACTTC
j_call: TRBJ2-7
d_call: TRBD2
v_call: TRBV5-1
clone_size: once

cdr3_aa: CSARDGMNTEAFF
cdr3_nt: TGCAGCGCCCGGGACGGTATGAACACTGAAGCTTTCTTT
j_call: TRBJ1-1
d_call: NA
v_call: TRBV29-1
clone_size: once

cdr3_aa: CASITSGNTEAFF
cdr3_nt: TGTGCCAGCATTACTAGTGGGAACACTGAAGCTTTCTTT
j_call: TRBJ1-1
d_call: NA
v_call: TRBV19
clone_size: NA

cdr3_aa: CASSLGRQETQYF
cdr3_nt: TGTGCCAGCAGTTTAGGCAGACAAGAGACCCAGTACTTC
j_call: TRBJ2-5
d_call: NA
v_call: TRBV12-3/TRBV12-4
clone_size: NA

cdr3_aa: CASDPSGANVLTF
cdr3_nt: TGTGCCAGCGACCCCTCTGGGGCCAACGTCCTGACTTTC
j_call: TRBJ2-6
d_call: NA
v_call: TRBV2
clone_size: few

cdr3_aa: CATSDSGLAGLTDTQYF
cdr3_nt: TGTGCCACCAGTGATTCGGGACTAGCGGGACTCACAGATACGCAGTATTTT
j_call: TRBJ2-3
d_call: TRBD2
v_call: TRBV24-1
clone_size: few

cdr3_aa: CASSDTGSSGANVLTF
cdr3_nt: TGTGCCAGCAGCGACACGGGCAGCTCTGGGGCCAACGTCCTGACTTTC
j_call: TRBJ2-6
d_call: NA
v_call: TRBV14
clone_size: NA

cdr3_aa: CASSLRDPSMNTEAFF
cdr3_nt: TGTGCCAGCAGCTTGAGAGACCCCTCCATGAACACTGAAGCTTTCTTT
j_call: TRBJ1-1
d_call: NA
v_call: TRBV5-5
clone_size: NA

cdr3_aa: CASSDGVSSTDTQYF
cdr3_nt: TGTGCCAGCAGTGACGGGGTATCTAGCACAGATACGCAGTATTTT
j_call: TRBJ2-3
d_call: NA
v_call: TRBV6-4
clone_size: NA

cdr3_aa: CASSPRGRPGLGNEQFF
cdr3_nt: TGTGCCAGCAGTCCCCGAGGACGGCCCGGGCTGGGAAATGAGCAGTTCTTC
j_call: TRBJ2-1
d_call: NA
v_call: TRBV6-2/TRBV6-3
clone_size: NA

cdr3_aa: CSVVGGREGYTF
cdr3_nt: TGCAGCGTTGTAGGGGGGCGGGAAGGCTACACCTTC
j_call: TRBJ1-2
d_call: NA
v_call: TRBV29-1
clone_size: NA

cdr3_aa: CATSPGTSGPNEQFF
cdr3_nt: TGTGCCACCAGTCCCGGGACTAGCGGCCCCAATGAGCAGTTCTTC
j_call: TRBJ2-1
d_call: TRBD2
v_call: TRBV24-1
clone_size: NA

cdr3_aa: CASSQEGTGQEKLFF
cdr3_nt: TGTGCCAGCAGCCAAGAGGGGACAGGGCAAGAAAAACTGTTTTTT
j_call: TRBJ1-4
d_call: TRBD1
v_call: TRBV3-1/TRBV3-2
clone_size: NA

cdr3_aa: CASSTTSGGGYGYTF
cdr3_nt: TGTGCCAGCAGCACCACATCGGGGGGAGGCTATGGCTACACCTTC
j_call: TRBJ1-2
d_call: NA
v_call: TRBV9
clone_size: few

cdr3_aa: CASSLVRGVATNEKLFF
cdr3_nt: TGTGCCAGCAGCTTAGTGAGGGGCGTTGCAACTAATGAAAAACTGTTTTTT
j_call: TRBJ1-4
d_call: NA
v_call: TRBV7-9
clone_size: NA

cdr3_aa: CASSEGTGGGYGYTF
cdr3_nt: TGTGCCAGCAGCGAAGGGACAGGGGGGGGCTATGGCTACACCTTC
j_call: TRBJ1-2
d_call: TRBD1
v_call: TRBV9
clone_size: NA

cdr3_aa: CASSLDRGGPYGYTF
cdr3_nt: TGTGCCAGCAGTTTGGACAGGGGGGGGCCCTATGGCTACACCTTC
j_call: TRBJ1-2
d_call: TRBD1
v_call: TRBV27
clone_size: NA

cdr3_aa: CASGSIRERNTEAFF
cdr3_nt: TGTGCCAGCGGATCGATCAGGGAGCGGAACACTGAAGCTTTCTTT
j_call: TRBJ1-1
d_call: NA
v_call: TRBV11-2
clone_size: few

cdr3_aa: CASWDQGGGNTIYF
cdr3_nt: TGTGCCAGCTGGGACCAGGGCGGTGGAAACACCATATATTTT
j_call: TRBJ1-3
d_call: NA
v_call: TRBV28
clone_size: NA

cdr3_aa: CASSLRDTQSGTGELFF
cdr3_nt: TGCGCCAGCAGCTTGCGGGACACCCAGTCCGGCACCGGGGAGCTGTTTTTT
j_call: TRBJ2-2
d_call: NA
v_call: TRBV4-1
clone_size: NA

cdr3_aa: CASSKTGKPRTDTQYF
cdr3_nt: TGTGCCAGCAGTAAGACAGGGAAGCCCCGCACAGATACGCAGTATTTT
j_call: TRBJ2-3
d_call: TRBD1
v_call: TRBV9
clone_size: NA

cdr3_aa: CASSLLSLGRYTF
cdr3_nt: TGTGCCAGCAGTTTGTTATCCCTGGGACGCTACACCTTC
j_call: TRBJ1-2
d_call: NA
v_call: TRBV12-3/TRBV12-4
clone_size: NA

cdr3_aa: CASSSRDRGNTIYF
cdr3_nt: TGTGCCAGCAGCTCCCGGGACAGGGGCAACACCATATATTTT
j_call: TRBJ1-3
d_call: TRBD1
v_call: TRBV13
clone_size: NA

cdr3_aa: CATSNAGGPVDTQYF
cdr3_nt: TGTGCCACCAGTAACGCGGGAGGGCCCGTAGATACGCAGTATTTT
j_call: TRBJ2-3
d_call: TRBD2
v_call: TRBV24-1
clone_size: NA

cdr3_aa: CASSGIIEETQYF
cdr3_nt: TGTGCCAGCTCAGGGATAATTGAAGAGACCCAGTACTTC
j_call: TRBJ2-5
d_call: NA
v_call: TRBV18
clone_size: NA

cdr3_aa: CAWSGRHTEAFF
cdr3_nt: TGTGCCTGGAGTGGTAGGCACACTGAAGCTTTCTTT
j_call: TRBJ1-1
d_call: NA
v_call: TRBV30
clone_size: NA